The rows below give T cell receptor beta chains drawn from one sample of a study of blood T cell repertoires in COVID-19. TCRdb's copy holds only in-frame clones and misses some; the assay was immunoSEQ multiplex PCR. The data show some 180,000 clones, around 79% seen once. Sequencing was performed on peripheral blood. The receptors shown here come from a middle-aged man who had recovered from COVID-19. The CDR3 runs from the conserved cysteine through the conserved F or W. D genes are given only for firm matches. Rows give clone size only sometimes, using once, few, many, or a class for an expanded clone.

clone_size: once; j_call: TRBJ2-3; v_call: TRBV24-1; d_call: NA; cdr3_aa: CATSHPVSTDTQYF; cdr3_nt: TGTGCCACCAGTCATCCGGTTAGCACAGATACGCAGTATTTT
clone_size: NA; j_call: TRBJ1-3; v_call: TRBV9; d_call: NA; cdr3_aa: CASSGSVSNSGNTIYF; cdr3_nt: TGTGCCAGCAGCGGCTCCGTTAGCAACTCTGGAAACACCATATATTTT
clone_size: NA; j_call: TRBJ1-2; v_call: TRBV5-5; d_call: NA; cdr3_aa: CASSLGTNYGYTF; cdr3_nt: TGTGCCAGCAGCTTGGGGACAAATTATGGCTACACCTTC
clone_size: once; j_call: TRBJ2-1; v_call: TRBV28; d_call: NA; cdr3_aa: CASSLRYNEQFF; cdr3_nt: TGTGCCAGCAGTCTCCGGTACAATGAGCAGTTCTTC
clone_size: NA; j_call: TRBJ1-1; v_call: TRBV7-9; d_call: NA; cdr3_aa: CASSLEGTDTEAFF; cdr3_nt: TGTGCCAGCAGCTTGGAGGGCACGGACACTGAAGCTTTCTTT
clone_size: NA; j_call: TRBJ2-1; v_call: TRBV27; d_call: NA; cdr3_aa: CASSLYHSGQGYNEQFF; cdr3_nt: TGTGCCAGCAGTTTATATCATTCCGGTCAGGGCTACAATGAGCAGTTCTTC
clone_size: once; j_call: TRBJ1-1; v_call: TRBV6-5; d_call: TRBD1; cdr3_aa: CASRRTGVGTEAFF; cdr3_nt: TGTGCCAGCAGGAGAACAGGGGTAGGAACTGAAGCTTTCTTT
clone_size: NA; j_call: TRBJ2-7; v_call: TRBV3-1/TRBV3-2; d_call: NA; cdr3_aa: CASSLLSGSYEQYF; cdr3_nt: TGTGCCAGCAGCCTCTTAAGCGGGTCGTACGAGCAGTACTTC
clone_size: NA; j_call: TRBJ2-7; v_call: TRBV21-1; d_call: NA; cdr3_aa: CASISLYQGVDEQYF; cdr3_nt: TGTGCCAGCATCTCGTTATATCAGGGGGTTGACGAGCAGTACTTC
clone_size: NA; j_call: TRBJ2-5; v_call: TRBV29-1; d_call: NA; cdr3_aa: CSVWSSGQETQYF; cdr3_nt: TGCAGCGTTTGGTCATCAGGTCAAGAGACCCAGTACTTC
clone_size: NA; j_call: TRBJ1-1; v_call: TRBV6-6; d_call: TRBD1; cdr3_aa: CASSYDQTGITEAFF; cdr3_nt: TGTGCCAGCAGCTACGATCAGACAGGGATCACTGAAGCTTTCTTT
clone_size: NA; j_call: TRBJ2-1; v_call: TRBV28; d_call: NA; cdr3_aa: CASSLTGARQNNEQFF; cdr3_nt: TGTGCCAGCAGTTTAACCGGCGCCCGACAGAACAATGAGCAGTTCTTC
clone_size: NA; j_call: TRBJ2-1; v_call: TRBV19; d_call: TRBD1; cdr3_aa: CASSVPGQGYNEQFF; cdr3_nt: TGTGCCAGTAGTGTCCCGGGACAGGGGTACAATGAGCAGTTCTTC
clone_size: NA; j_call: TRBJ2-5; v_call: TRBV7-3; d_call: TRBD2; cdr3_aa: CASSSGLAGGPETQYF; cdr3_nt: TGTGCCAGCAGCTCGGGACTAGCGGGAGGGCCGGAGACCCAGTACTTC
clone_size: NA; j_call: TRBJ2-1; v_call: TRBV6-5; d_call: NA; cdr3_aa: CASSYGGTRGGQFF; cdr3_nt: TGTGCCAGCAGTTACGGTGGGACAAGAGGTGGGCAGTTCTTC
clone_size: NA; j_call: TRBJ2-7; v_call: TRBV5-1; d_call: NA; cdr3_aa: CASSLTLGGYEQYF; cdr3_nt: TGCGCCAGCAGCTTGACTTTAGGAGGGTACGAGCAGTACTTC
clone_size: NA; j_call: TRBJ2-1; v_call: TRBV10-3; d_call: TRBD1; cdr3_aa: CAISYGIGTGSHNEQFF; cdr3_nt: TGTGCCATCAGTTATGGCATCGGGACAGGGTCGCACAATGAGCAGTTCTTC
clone_size: NA; j_call: TRBJ2-2; v_call: TRBV7-3; d_call: TRBD2; cdr3_aa: CASSSSGGELFF; cdr3_nt: TGTGCCAGCAGCTCTAGCGGCGGGGAGCTGTTTTTT
clone_size: NA; j_call: TRBJ1-1; v_call: TRBV25-1; d_call: NA; cdr3_aa: CAKRVTVNTEAFF; cdr3_nt: TGTGCCAAACGCGTTACGGTGAACACTGAAGCTTTCTTT